The 9 T cell receptor beta chains in this list originate from one sample, sequenced in a study of neurological immune-mediated disorders (dated by TCRdb to the late 2010s). The method was 5' RACE. The sample was run on an Illumina HiSeq 2500. In-frame beta chains were kept once TCRdb had trimmed the public reads at Q25 with fastp and called clones with MiXCR. Each entry merges the rows of one CDR3 protein and shows their most common DNA and genes. The sample data list roughly 88,000 distinct CDR3 sequences, and around 3.6% of these were observed just once. The leading ten clones occupy less than 3% of the sample. Sequencing was done on a sample of PBMCs. These receptors came from a woman in her forties or fifties with multiple sclerosis.

This clonotype has ten or more counts. The V call is TRBV5-1, the J call TRBJ2-1; D call uncertain. Germline CDR1 is SGHRS and CDR2 is YFSETQ. The CDR3 has 16 residues. V dropped 7 bases and J dropped 0 bases, with 17 bases sitting between them. Written as DNA, the CDR3 is TGCGCCAGCGCCTGGAACGGTGAGAGCTCCTACAATGAGCAGTTCTTC. Amino acid sequence: CASAWNGESSYNEQFF.

This clonotype was counted at least ten times. The chain uses TRBV5-5 and TRBJ2-1, with D uncertain. In germline, CDR1 is SGHKS, CDR2 YYEKEE (reference sequence). V dropped 0 bases and J dropped 9 bases, with 13 bases sitting between them. CDR3 size: 14 residues. The CDR3 loop reads CASSLGGLVGEQFF. The DNA for the CDR3 is TGTGCCAGCAGCTTGGGCGGTCTAGTAGGTGAGCAGTTCTTC.

This clonotype was recorded at least ten times. The J gene is TRBJ1-5, the V gene TRBV7-2; D remains ambiguous. Germline assignment: CDR1 SGHTA and CDR2 FQGNSA. V was shortened by 2 bases and J by 7 bases, with 12 bases between the two germline ends. CDR3 length: 14 amino acids. CDR3 DNA sequence: TGTGCCAGCAGCTTAACTCCCTTAGGGCAGCCCCAGCATTTT. Protein: CASSLTPLGQPQHF.

This clonotype has at least ten counts. This sequence joins TRBV6-6 and TRBJ2-1, with D tentatively TRBD1 or TRBD2 (5 bases each). V was cut by 0 bases and J by 0 bases, with 12 bases left in between. The CDR3 covers 17 residues. Looked up from germline, CDR1 is MNHNY and CDR2 is SVGAGI (reference sequence). The CDR3, as DNA: TGTGCCAGCAGTTACTCGAGGGGTGCTAACTCCTACAATGAGCAGTTCTTC. Translation gives CASSYSRGANSYNEQFF.

This clonotype occurred many times. The chain links TRBV6-1 to TRBJ2-4; D not resolved. Trimming removed 7 bases from V and 2 bases from J, with 9 bases in between. Germline CDR1 reads MNHNS; CDR2 reads SASEGT. The CDR3 sequence is 13 residues long. Here the CDR3 reads CASTPTTKNIQYF. CDR3 nucleotide sequence: TGTGCCAGCACCCCGACCACCAAAAACATTCAGTACTTC.

This clonotype was recorded a few times. A much larger clone differs from this one at a single base, so this may be a read error. This chain links TRBV9 with TRBJ2-1, with D possibly matching TRBD2 (6 bases). Germline V gene sequence: CDR1 SGDLS, CDR2 YYNGEE. The CDR3 loop spans 14 amino acids. Trimming left V 2 bases short and J 8 bases short, with 14 bases between. CDR3 sequence reads: CASSVGKGGYEQFF. CDR3 DNA: TGTGCCAGCAGCGTCGGAAAGGGAGGATATGAGCAGTTCTTC.

In this sample, this clonotype turned up many times. The chain couples TRBV7-9 to TRBJ2-1; weak D call: TRBD1 (5 bases). Looked up from germline, CDR1 is SEHNR and CDR2 is FQNEAQ (reference sequence). The CDR3 extends over 17 amino acids. Trimming removed 1 base at V and 2 bases at J, with 15 bases between. The CDR3 coding sequence is TGTGCCAGCAGCTTAGTACCAGGGTTGGTCACCTACAATGAGCAGTTCTTC. This encodes CASSLVPGLVTYNEQFF.

This clonotype has at least ten counts. The gene calls are TRBV4-1 and TRBJ2-7; 9 nucleotides agree with TRBD1. After removal of 4 bases from V and 4 bases from J, the junction contained 8 bases not matched to a gene. Germline values: CDR1 MGHRA, CDR2 YSYEKL. The CDR3 is made up of 15 amino acids. The CDR3, as DNA: TGCGCCAGCAGCCCCCCCGGGACAGGGTGGTACGAGCAGTACTTC. Its translation is CASSPPGTGWYEQYF.

This clonotype appeared many times. The V call is TRBV12-3 or TRBV12-4, the J call TRBJ1-2; D may be TRBD1 (5 bases). The CDR3 contains 13 residues. Trimming took off 5 bases at V and 8 bases at J, with 15 bases between the two ends. CDR3 DNA sequence: TGTGCCAGCAGTGTCCGGGACGGCGGGGGCTACACCTTC. Amino acids: CASSVRDGGGYTF.